This T cell receptor beta chain was sequenced in a study of blood T cell repertoires in COVID-19. Study context: Spain, Italy and the United States supplied samples that represented acute and convalescent COVID-19. T cells, B-cell-depleted T cells, or PBMCs provided the cDNA or gDNA that served as material.

The CDR3 spans 12 residues. V was cut by 7 bases and J by 2 bases, with 6 bases left in between. The V gene's germline CDR1 is MDHEN and CDR2 SYDVKM. For this clone: Within the sample, other DNA sequences also encode this same CDR3.

Per the authors' pipeline: Counts of nucleated cells, estimated from reference gene primer amplification, were obtained. Sequencing was performed with immunoSEQ multiplex PCR; in TCRdb, only in-frame clones are kept and a portion is missing. Clonal size and the V and J genes are those of that table, whereas D and trimming came from the DNA. The data contain 150,000 to 200,000 clones, around 89% of them singletons. Donors in Cohort 3 counted as recovered after two negative PCRs, clearance, or symptom resolution. The TCR originated in a woman aged 18-29 years who had recovered from COVID-19. The sample consisted of PBMCs or T cells enriched from blood (not recorded which). V and J are TRBV28 and TRBJ1-3; D unclear. The CDR3 is CASTSPGNTIYF. The DNA for the CDR3 is TGTGCCAGCACTTCCCCTGGAAACACCATATATTTT.